This is a list of T cell receptor beta chains from one sample in a study of early T cells in non-severe SARS-CoV-2 infection. TCRdb reprocessed the 5' RACE reads via MiXCR and lists one record per CDR3 protein. The data show approximately 69,000 distinct CDR3 sequences, 9.5% to 12% seen once. The source was whole blood, collected at baseline. These receptors were taken from an adult who was a healthcare worker with PCR-confirmed SARS-CoV-2 infection or an uninfected control (not recorded which). Each CDR3 is given with its conserved first and last residue. A D gene is named only where the DNA matches it firmly. Clone size is stated in some rows and not others, as once, few, many or a class when expanded.

size	J	D	V	CDR3	DNA
many	TRBJ1-2	NA	TRBV12-3/TRBV12-4	CASSLFGRYTF	TGTGCCAGCAGTTTATTCGGGCGCTACACCTTC
NA	TRBJ2-1	NA	TRBV6-2/TRBV6-3	CASSGRLDYNEQFF	TGTGCCAGCTCGGGGCGGTTGGACTACAATGAGCAGTTCTTC
few	TRBJ2-2	NA	TRBV7-9	CASSPGGVTGELFF	TGTGCCAGCAGCCCTGGGGGAGTCACCGGGGAGCTGTTTTTT
NA	TRBJ2-7	TRBD2	TRBV7-8	CASSRSTGLAGLVSYEQYF	TGTGCCAGCAGCCGGTCAACGGGACTAGCGGGGTTGGTCTCCTACGAGCAGTACTTC
many	TRBJ1-5	NA	TRBV6-4	CASSSGSNQPQHF	TGTGCCAGCAGTTCGGGTAGCAATCAGCCCCAGCATTTT
few	TRBJ2-2	NA	TRBV4-1	CASSQEVGELFF	TGCGCCAGCAGCCAAGAAGTAGGGGAGCTGTTTTTT
few	TRBJ2-1	NA	TRBV11-3	CASSSISNEQFF	TGTGCCAGCAGCTCCATCTCCAATGAGCAGTTCTTC
NA	TRBJ2-5	NA	TRBV2	CASMEGGISQYF	TGTGCCAGCATGGAGGGAGGTATATCCCAGTACTTC
few	TRBJ1-6	NA	TRBV12-3/TRBV12-4	CASSPRAYNSPLHF	TGTGCCAGCAGCCCCAGGGCGTACAATTCACCCCTCCACTTT
NA	TRBJ2-3	NA	TRBV5-1	CASSLEGQTSTDTQYF	TGCGCCAGCAGCCTGGAAGGACAAACTAGCACAGATACGCAGTATTTT
NA	TRBJ1-5	NA	TRBV7-8	CASSLASGNQPQHF	TGTGCCAGCAGCTTAGCGAGTGGGAATCAGCCCCAGCATTTT
once	TRBJ2-6	NA	TRBV28	CASSTLTGGANVLTF	TGTGCCAGCAGTACGTTGACCGGAGGAGCCAACGTCCTGACTTTC
NA	TRBJ1-1	NA	TRBV18	CASSPVTRNTEAFF	TGTGCCAGCTCACCAGTGACAAGGAACACTGAAGCTTTCTTT
NA	TRBJ1-1	NA	TRBV5-1	CASRNSGLEAFF	TGCGCCAGCAGAAACTCAGGGCTTGAAGCTTTCTTT
many	TRBJ1-5	NA	TRBV7-2	CASSPGPQEQPQHF	TGTGCCAGCAGTCCAGGGCCCCAGGAGCAGCCCCAGCATTTT
few	TRBJ1-2	NA	TRBV7-8	CASSLSTGAYGYTF	TGTGCCAGCAGCTTGTCCACTGGGGCCTATGGCTACACCTTC
NA	TRBJ1-1	NA	TRBV29-1	CSVDSEFNTEAFF	TGCAGCGTAGACAGTGAGTTTAACACTGAAGCTTTCTTT
NA	TRBJ2-6	TRBD2	TRBV19	CASSIRGSLSGANVLTF	TGTGCCAGTAGTATCCGCGGGAGCTTATCTGGGGCCAACGTCCTGACTTTC
few	TRBJ1-6	NA	TRBV12-3/TRBV12-4	CASGDFSNSPLHF	TGTGCCAGCGGGGATTTTTCTAATTCACCCCTCCACTTT
many	TRBJ2-7	NA	TRBV7-9	CASSFAGEQYF	TGTGCCAGCAGCTTCGCTGGCGAGCAGTACTTC
NA	TRBJ2-1	TRBD2	TRBV5-1	CASSRTSVHNEQFF	TGCGCCAGCAGCCGGACTAGCGTTCACAATGAGCAGTTCTTC
many	TRBJ1-5	TRBD1	TRBV19	CASRSDRQNQPQHF	TGTGCCAGTAGATCGGACAGGCAAAATCAGCCCCAGCATTTT
NA	TRBJ2-1	NA	TRBV5-1	CAKGDKLESQQFF	TGCGCCAAAGGGGATAAACTAGAGAGTCAGCAGTTCTTC
NA	TRBJ1-1	TRBD1	TRBV29-1	CSTSTGEGTEAFF	TGCAGCACAAGTACAGGGGAGGGCACTGAAGCTTTCTTT
many	TRBJ2-7	NA	TRBV10-2	CASSPGAYEQYF	TGCGCCAGCAGCCCCGGCGCCTACGAGCAGTACTTC
many	TRBJ2-7	TRBD1	TRBV7-9	CASSLAGGNEQYF	TGTGCCAGCAGCTTGGCAGGGGGCAACGAGCAGTACTTC
many	TRBJ2-3	TRBD2	TRBV27	CASSRNRGGTDTQYF	TGTGCCAGCAGTCGGAACCGGGGGGGTACAGATACGCAGTATTTT
many	TRBJ2-1	NA	TRBV9	CASARREYNEQFF	TGTGCCAGCGCCAGACGGGAATACAATGAGCAGTTCTTC
many	TRBJ2-3	NA	TRBV10-3	CAISAGVTDTQYF	TGTGCCATCAGTGCCGGGGTCACAGATACGCAGTATTTT
NA	TRBJ2-1	NA	TRBV3-1	CASSRAGTWRFF	TGTGCCAGCAGCCGAGCCGGGACTTGGCGGTTCTTC
many	TRBJ2-1	NA	TRBV9	CASSYTGYNEQFF	TGTGCCAGCAGCTATACAGGATACAATGAGCAGTTCTTC
NA	TRBJ2-7	TRBD2	TRBV2	CARGDVSYEQYF	TGTGCCCGGGGGGACGTCTCCTACGAGCAGTACTTC
few	TRBJ2-3	NA	TRBV5-4	CASSQRTKRDTQYF	TGTGCCAGCAGCCAACGCACGAAACGAGATACGCAGTATTTT
many	TRBJ1-2	NA	TRBV28	CASSLYGGANYGYTF	TGCGCCAGCAGTTTATACGGGGGAGCTAACTATGGCTACACCTTC
NA	TRBJ2-5	NA	TRBV7-9	CASSPRGTLQETQYF	TGTGCCAGCAGCCCCCGCGGGACTTTGCAAGAGACCCAGTACTTC
few	TRBJ2-1	NA	TRBV12-3/TRBV12-4	CASSGGDSYNEQFF	TGTGCCAGCAGTGGCGGTGACTCCTACAATGAGCAGTTCTTC
few	TRBJ2-7	TRBD1	TRBV5-5	CASSQRPQGVPSYEQYF	TGTGCCAGCAGTCAACGGCCCCAGGGGGTACCCTCCTACGAGCAGTACTTC
once	TRBJ1-1	NA	TRBV6-5	CASSPFGRYTEAFF	TGTGCCAGCAGCCCCTTCGGACGGTACACTGAAGCTTTCTTT
many	TRBJ1-1	TRBD1	TRBV5-1	CASSITGGTEAFF	TGCGCCAGCAGTATTACAGGGGGCACTGAAGCTTTCTTT
few	TRBJ1-4	TRBD1	TRBV3-1	CASSPGTGIYEKLFF	TGTGCCAGCAGCCCTGGGACAGGGATCTATGAAAAACTGTTTTTT
few	TRBJ2-1	NA	TRBV27	CASRRSLAGRTNNEQFF	TGTGCCAGCAGACGCTCCCTCGCGGGTAGAACCAACAATGAGCAGTTCTTC
many	TRBJ1-6	NA	TRBV6-1	CASSDRSSYNSPLHF	TGTGCCAGCAGTGATCGGAGCTCCTATAATTCACCCCTCCACTTT
few	TRBJ2-3	TRBD2	TRBV12-3/TRBV12-4	CASSARLAGGTDTQYF	TGTGCCAGCAGTGCCCGGCTAGCGGGAGGAACAGATACGCAGTATTTT
NA	TRBJ2-7	TRBD1	TRBV5-1	CASSLTGTGSYEQYF	TGCGCCAGCAGCTTGACCGGGACAGGCTCCTACGAGCAGTACTTC
NA	TRBJ2-7	NA	TRBV5-5	CASSQETTGHLYF	TGTGCCAGCAGCCAAGAAACGACAGGACATCTGTACTTC
many	TRBJ1-1	NA	TRBV6-2/TRBV6-3	CASSYSATFTEAFF	TGTGCCAGCAGTTACTCGGCGACGTTCACTGAAGCTTTCTTT
few	TRBJ2-1	NA	TRBV7-2	CASSNNEQFF	TGTGCCAGCAGCAACAATGAGCAGTTCTTC
many	TRBJ1-1	NA	TRBV29-1	CSVERTEAFF	TGCAGCGTTGAAAGAACTGAAGCTTTCTTT
NA	TRBJ2-7	NA	TRBV29-1	CSVIEAAYEQYF	TGCAGCGTAATTGAAGCTGCCTACGAGCAGTACTTC
many	TRBJ1-6	TRBD1	TRBV5-4	CASNQGAQYNSPLHF	TGTGCCAGCAATCAGGGGGCCCAATATAATTCACCCCTCCACTTT
few	TRBJ2-5	TRBD2	TRBV7-9	CASSLILAGETQYF	TGTGCCAGCAGCTTGATACTAGCGGGGGAGACCCAGTACTTC
few	TRBJ1-4	NA	TRBV5-1	CASSLYRDEKLFF	TGCGCCAGCAGCTTGTACAGGGACGAAAAACTGTTTTTT
NA	TRBJ2-7	TRBD2	TRBV11-3	CASSFPLGTSGWWYF	TGTGCCAGCAGCTTTCCTCTCGGGACTAGCGGTTGGTGGTACTTC
few	TRBJ2-6	TRBD2	TRBV2	CASGIAGGPGANVLTF	TGTGCCAGCGGGATAGCGGGGGGGCCTGGGGCCAACGTCCTGACTTTC
many	TRBJ2-1	TRBD2	TRBV6-2/TRBV6-3	CASSWGSGSNDEQFF	TGTGCCAGCAGTTGGGGAAGCGGGAGTAACGATGAGCAGTTCTTC